Listed below are T cell receptor beta chains from one sample, sequenced in a study of read filtering for tumor transcriptome and immune sequencing. A single record per CDR3 protein comes from TCRdb applying MiXCR to the reads. The sample includes under 80,000 distinct CDR3 sequences, approximately 20% seen only once; the top ten take roughly an eighth. The sample consisted of a population of CD138-negative cells sorted from bone marrow. The receptors shown here come from a donor at least 40 years old with multiple myeloma. Both conserved end residues are part of each CDR3. The D gene is left open where the match is weak. The size of a clone is reported for some rows only, either as once, few or many, or as a class for expanded clones.

clone size	V gene	D gene	J gene	CDR3 DNA	CDR3 protein
many	TRBV5-4	-	TRBJ2-1	TGTGCCAGCAGACACGGAGGGAGTAGCGGTCCGCGGTATGAGCAGTTCTTC	CASRHGGSSGPRYEQFF
many	TRBV12-3/TRBV12-4	-	TRBJ2-2	TGTGCCAGCAGACAGCGTTCGAACACCGGGGAGCTGTTTTTT	CASRQRSNTGELFF
-	TRBV28	-	TRBJ1-2	TGTGCCAGCAGTTTTCCGAAAAACTATGGCTACACCTTC	CASSFPKNYGYTF
few	TRBV11-2	-	TRBJ2-2	TGTGCCAGCAGCTTAACGTCCGGGTCGGGAGGGGAGCTGTTTTTT	CASSLTSGSGGELFF
many	TRBV5-4	TRBD2	TRBJ2-1	TGTGCCAGCAGCTATAGCGGGGTGTACAATGAGCAGTTCTTC	CASSYSGVYNEQFF
many	TRBV20-1	TRBD2	TRBJ2-1	TGCAGTGCTGTCCGGGGCGGGAGGGCCGGGTCTTACAATGAGCAGTTCTTC	CSAVRGGRAGSYNEQFF
-	TRBV7-9	-	TRBJ2-5	TGTGCCAGCAGCTTCGGACGTTCCCAAGAGACCCAGTACTTC	CASSFGRSQETQYF
many	TRBV4-1	-	TRBJ2-3	TGTGCCAGCAGCAGAGGGAAGGCAGATACGCAGTATTTT	CASSRGKADTQYF
few	TRBV28	-	TRBJ2-2	TGTGCCAGCAGTTTTCGATGGGCCACGAACACCGGGGAGCTGTTTTTT	CASSFRWATNTGELFF
many	TRBV15	-	TRBJ2-7	TGTGCCACCAGCAGAGATCTGGGCAGAACCTACGAGCAGTACTTC	CATSRDLGRTYEQYF
many	TRBV2	-	TRBJ1-1	TGTGCCAGCAGCCCCAAGGAGGGGACTGAAGCTTTCTTT	CASSPKEGTEAFF
-	TRBV20-1	-	TRBJ2-3	TGCGGTGCTCTCAGGGACTTTACAGATACGCAGTATTTT	CGALRDFTDTQYF
once	TRBV10-2	TRBD2	TRBJ2-7	TGCGTCAGCAGTGTGACTAGCGGGAGAGCCGAGTACGAGCAGTACTTC	CVSSVTSGRAEYEQYF
few	TRBV2	-	TRBJ1-1	TGTGCCAGCAGTCTAAAGAGAGTGGGAACTGAAGCTTTCTTT	CASSLKRVGTEAFF
few	TRBV7-2	TRBD2	TRBJ2-3	TGTGCCAGCAGCTTAGACCGTGGCGGGGGGCGCACAGATACGCAGTATTTT	CASSLDRGGGRTDTQYF
many	TRBV20-1	TRBD2	TRBJ2-5	TGCAGTGCCGGACGGTCTTCGGGGGGGGAGACCCAGTACTTC	CSAGRSSGGETQYF
many	TRBV29-1	-	TRBJ2-2	TGCAGCGCTCAAGGGGATACGAACACCGGGGAGCTGTTTTTT	CSAQGDTNTGELFF
many	TRBV12-3/TRBV12-4	-	TRBJ1-5	TGTGCCAGCAGTTTGCAAGGGTCTCAGAGCAATCAGCCCCAGCATTTT	CASSLQGSQSNQPQHF
many	TRBV29-1	TRBD2	TRBJ2-7	TGCAGCGTGGCGGGAGGGCCCCACGAGCAGTACTTC	CSVAGGPHEQYF
many	TRBV4-1	TRBD2	TRBJ2-1	TGCGCCAGCAGCCAATCGACTAGCGGATACAATGAGCAGTTCTTC	CASSQSTSGYNEQFF
-	TRBV10-3	-	TRBJ2-3	TGTGCCATCAGCGATAGGGGCAGGGGAGGCGGAGATACGCAGTATTTT	CAISDRGRGGGDTQYF
-	TRBV10-3	TRBD2	TRBJ2-1	TGTGCCATCAGTGAGGGACTAGCGGGAGCTGATGAGCAGTTCTTC	CAISEGLAGADEQFF
many	TRBV24-1	TRBD2	TRBJ2-1	TGTGCCACCAAAGCGGGGGGGTCCTATGAGCAGTTCTTC	CATKAGGSYEQFF
many	TRBV29-1	-	TRBJ1-2	TGCAGCGGGCAACAAGCGACGGCCCACTATGGCTACACCTTC	CSGQQATAHYGYTF